A selection of T cell receptor beta chains follows, all from one sample in a study of blood T cells in healthy people across ages. TCRdb recomputed calls from the 5' RACE reads with MiXCR, one row per CDR3 protein. This sample yields around 800,000 distinct CDR3 sequences, of which about 26% are seen a single time; 2.5% to 3.5% belongs to the top ten. The data were also submitted as part of a second study, on T cells of mothers and their children.

The specimen was blood. The receptors stem from a boy younger than 18 in good health. CDR3s leave out the opening cysteine and the closing phenylalanine or tryptophan. A D gene is named only where the DNA matches it firmly.

d_call | cdr3_length | j_call | v_call | cdr3_aa
. | 14 | TRBJ2-1 | TRBV13 | ASSFGRADGYNEQF
. | 9 | TRBJ2-4 | TRBV2 | ASSVENIQY
TRBD2 | 11 | TRBJ2-5 | TRBV28 | ASNLAGQETQY
. | 14 | TRBJ2-1 | TRBV12-3/TRBV12-4 | ASTRSRAVQYNEQF
. | 12 | TRBJ2-5 | TRBV5-1 | ASRLRADQETQY
. | 13 | . | TRBV3-1 | ASSQDRLGGNEQF
. | 12 | TRBJ1-2 | TRBV12-3/TRBV12-4 | ASSLSPPGSGYT
. | 11 | TRBJ1-6 | TRBV2 | ASSEQANSPLH
. | 7 | TRBJ1-1 | TRBV7-9 | ASSLGAF
. | 11 | TRBJ2-5 | TRBV20-1 | SGCSEPQETQY
TRBD2 | 17 | TRBJ2-1 | TRBV2 | ASSDPGLAGEPGSVEQF
TRBD1 | 11 | TRBJ1-4 | TRBV5-1 | ASSETGNEKLF
. | 10 | TRBJ2-1 | TRBV6-5 | ASSYFGGVEF
. | 10 | TRBJ2-5 | TRBV7-7 | ASSSTTETQY
. | 13 | TRBJ1-4 | TRBV7-8 | ASSLRWRGGEKLF
. | 11 | TRBJ1-5 | TRBV20-1 | SAGQALNQPQH
. | 17 | TRBJ1-3 | TRBV7-8 | ASSLVESNTILTGNTIY
TRBD1 | 13 | TRBJ1-4 | TRBV5-1 | ASSAGQGVSEKLF
. | 13 | TRBJ1-4 | TRBV6-1 | ASSGGGRSNEKLF
. | 11 | TRBJ2-4 | TRBV11-2 | ASSLGGSGIQY
TRBD1 | 13 | TRBJ2-7 | TRBV5-1 | ASSLDPGGSYEQY
TRBD2 | 13 | TRBJ2-3 | TRBV7-8 | ASSLMASGTDTQY
TRBD2 | 11 | TRBJ2-5 | TRBV12-3/TRBV12-4 | ASMSGEGETQY
. | 14 | TRBJ1-4 | TRBV5-1 | ASGFLPGRPNEKLF
TRBD1 | 13 | TRBJ1-2 | TRBV11-2 | ASSLLSGGPYGYT
TRBD2 | 12 | TRBJ2-5 | TRBV12-3/TRBV12-4 | ASSFSGGQETQY